Listed below are T cell receptor beta chains from one sample, sequenced in a study of radiotherapy plus CTLA-4 blockade in lung cancer. Produced via immunoSEQ multiplex PCR; TCRdb's table is partial and in-frame only. The sample has roughly 50,000 clones; roughly 88% are singletons. The material sequenced was peripheral blood, taken from a patient treated with radiotherapy plus ipilimumab. The receptors shown here come from a human donor with non-small cell lung cancer whose response to radiotherapy plus ipilimumab could not be evaluated. Each CDR3 is given with its conserved first and last residue. Fields, in order: CDR3 protein, CDR3 DNA, clone size, D gene, V gene, J gene. D genes are given only for firm matches. The listing skips clone size in some rows; elsewhere it reads once, few, many or a size class.

CASSWTSGSGETQYF	TGCGCCAGCAGTTGGACTAGCGGGAGTGGAGAGACCCAGTACTTC	-	TRBD2	TRBV4-3	TRBJ2-5
CASSFGQGYQPQHF	TGTGCCAGCAGCTTCGGACAGGGGTATCAGCCCCAGCATTTT	-	TRBD1	TRBV5-6	TRBJ1-5
CASSVGQGQNTEAFF	TGTGCCAGCAGCGTGGGGCAGGGGCAGAACACTGAAGCTTTCTTT	-	-	TRBV9	TRBJ1-1
CASTRTGTVNSPLHF	TGTGCCAGCACCCGGACCGGGACAGTTAATTCACCCCTCCACTTT	-	TRBD1	TRBV27	TRBJ1-6
CASSWQVNTEAFF	TGTGCCAGCAGTTGGCAGGTGAACACTGAAGCTTTCTTT	few	-	TRBV27	TRBJ1-1
CASSLLAGSTDTQYF	TGTGCCAGCAGCCTACTAGCGGGAAGCACAGATACGCAGTATTTT	-	TRBD2	TRBV28	TRBJ2-3
CAISVADSNQPQHF	TGTGCCATCAGTGTGGCCGATAGCAATCAGCCCCAGCATTTT	few	-	TRBV10-3	TRBJ1-5
CASSFQNTGELFF	TGCGCCAGCAGCTTCCAAAACACCGGGGAGCTGTTTTTT	-	-	TRBV5-1	TRBJ2-2
CASSPGQLDQPQHF	TGTGCCAGCAGTCCGGGACAGTTAGATCAGCCCCAGCATTTT	-	TRBD1	TRBV28	TRBJ1-5
CASSPTPGLSSRHEQFF	TGTGCCAGCAGCCCTACACCGGGACTTAGTAGTAGACATGAGCAGTTCTTC	once	-	TRBV11-2	TRBJ2-1
CASSREGGYNEQFF	TGCGCCAGCAGCCGGGAAGGGGGCTACAATGAGCAGTTCTTC	-	-	TRBV4-1	TRBJ2-1
CASSSQPGTLTDTQYF	TGTGCCAGCAGCTCGCAGCCCGGGACTCTCACAGATACGCAGTATTTT	-	-	TRBV7-2	TRBJ2-3
CASSIMGGFEYGYTF	TGTGCCAGTAGTATTATGGGGGGGTTCGAGTATGGCTACACCTTC	few	-	TRBV19	TRBJ1-2
CASTRLAGGYEQYF	TGTGCCAGCACCCGACTAGCGGGAGGGTACGAGCAGTACTTC	once	TRBD2	TRBV27	TRBJ2-7
CASSIGRAGGTQYF	TGTGCCAGTAGTATTGGCAGGGCCGGCGGGACCCAGTACTTC	-	-	TRBV19	TRBJ2-5
CASSASGYGYTF	TGTGCCAGCAGCGCCTCGGGCTATGGCTACACCTTC	-	-	TRBV9	TRBJ1-2
CASSLTSGSSSSYEQYF	TGTGCCAGCAGCTTAACTAGCGGGAGTTCCTCCTCCTACGAGCAGTACTTC	-	TRBD2	TRBV7-2	TRBJ2-7
CSVRDRVNEKLFF	TGCAGCGTCCGGGACAGGGTGAATGAAAAACTGTTTTTT	-	TRBD1	TRBV29-1	TRBJ1-4
CASSFGLYFQDTQYF	TGTGCCAGTAGTTTCGGACTCTATTTCCAAGATACGCAGTATTTT	-	-	TRBV19	TRBJ2-3
CASSIPQGAGEQYF	TGTGCCAGCAGTATACCACAGGGTGCTGGGGAGCAGTACTTC	-	-	TRBV28	TRBJ2-7
CASSVGAGGTGELFF	TGCGCCAGCAGCGTGGGGGCAGGAGGGACCGGGGAGCTGTTTTTT	-	-	TRBV5-1	TRBJ2-2
CASSIGETSGSRETQYF	TGTGCCAGCAGCATAGGGGAGACTAGCGGGAGTCGTGAGACCCAGTACTTC	few	TRBD2	TRBV11-2	TRBJ2-5
CASSLASDSKQYF	TGTGCCAGCAGCTTAGCCTCGGACAGTAAGCAGTACTTC	-	-	TRBV7-6	TRBJ2-7
CASSSAGLAGGTGELFF	TGTGCCAGCAGCTCGGCAGGGTTAGCGGGAGGAACCGGGGAGCTGTTTTTT	-	TRBD2	TRBV11-2	TRBJ2-2
CASSGQGQMNTEAFF	TGTGCCAGCAGCGGGCAGGGACAGATGAACACTGAAGCTTTCTTT	once	TRBD1	TRBV11-2	TRBJ1-1
CASSTGGGAIDTQYF	TGCGCCAGCAGCACGGGTGGGGGGGCAATAGATACGCAGTATTTT	-	-	TRBV5-1	TRBJ2-3
CSLPGQEGYNEQFF	TGCAGCCTACCGGGACAGGAAGGATACAATGAGCAGTTCTTC	-	TRBD1	TRBV29-1	TRBJ2-1
CASSLRAGLNTEAFF	TGTGCCAGCAGTTTAAGAGCAGGTTTGAACACTGAAGCTTTCTTT	-	-	TRBV27	TRBJ1-1
CASSLSDRVREAFF	TGTGCCAGCAGTTTATCGGACAGGGTTAGAGAAGCTTTCTTT	-	TRBD1	TRBV27	TRBJ1-1